The TCR beta chain under discussion was sequenced for a study of T cells in Graves' hyperthyroidism and ophthalmopathy. RNA transcripts provided the source from which TCR beta CDR3 regions were amplified. HTBI primers were the set used in a first-round RT-PCR of the TCR CDR3. TCRdb reprocessed the multiplex PCR reads with MiXCR, giving one entry per CDR3 protein. The profile covers over 400,000 distinct CDR3 sequences, with 22% appearing a single time and under 55% taken by the ten largest. Concerning this clonotype: Antigen unknown.

V was pared by 0 bases and J by 1 base, with 2 bases of the junction left unmatched. There are 16 residues in the CDR3. Germline V gene lookup returns CDR1 LNHNV and CDR2 YYDKDF (reference sequence). Overall study results and limits: Through a model of 13 V-J features, ophthalmopathy was separated from stable hyperthyroidism. Blood also held most thyroid clonotypes expanded beyond 0.001.

The receptor comes from a woman in her 70s with Graves' ophthalmopathy. The chain carries TRBV15 and TRBJ2-1, with TRBD1 matching over 8 bases. Sequencing input: blood. The chain's CDR3 is CATSRDRDRSYNEQFF. The DNA for the CDR3 is TGTGCCACCAGCAGAGATCGGGACAGGTCCTACAATGAGCAGTTCTTC.